This TCR beta chain stems from a study of blood T cell repertoires in COVID-19 (dated by TCRdb to 2020 to 2021). Regarding the study in general: Collaborator samples came from the United States, Italy and Spain and covered acute and convalescent phases of COVID-19. The prospective study material was composed of cDNA or gDNA derived from T cells, B-cell-depleted T cells, or PBMCs. Subjects who had been exposed to COVID-19, were actively infected with it, or had recovered from it provided the deeply sampled blood TCRbeta repertoires that made up the dataset. The repertoires were released in a freely available public database intended as a resource for research on the immune response to SARS-CoV-2. Samples were obtained from the ongoing ImmuneRACE study (first 160 participants) and from 1,200 or so subjects provided by 6 global collaborators. Sample metadata almost always included a de-identified subject ID, COVID-19 status, age in years and sex. Where HLA class I and class II types were available, the types were taken from metadata supplied by the sample provider, not from assay-based typing.

TCRbeta CDR3 regions were amplified from genomic DNA by means of the immunoSEQ Assay, a bias-controlled multiplex PCR. Processing in the source paper ran as follows. The number of nucleated cells in each sample was estimated by amplification of reference gene primers within the assay. To quantify the absolute abundance of each unique TCRbeta CDR3 rearrangement, sequence reads were collapsed and filtered. Productive Simpson clonality was computed per sample as the square root of Simpson's diversity index over productive rearrangements. TCRdb took this table from immuneACCESS and kept in-frame rearrangements with V and J called. Such tables lack part of the clones; where checked against another copy, unresolved V genes explain under half of the gap, and the rest is unexplained. The V and J calls and clone size come from that table; D and trimming were worked out from the DNA. The sample profile shows approximately 200,000 clones; 86% of them were found once. Of the sample, roughly 9.1% falls within the top ten clones.

Results the study describes overall, beyond this receptor: The amount of clinical and demographic metadata varied by source and participant and was provided uncurated.

Participants in the prospective study were aged 18 to 89 years, lived in 20 to 30 United States geographic areas, and enrolled through a virtual design. In the prospective study, participants were assigned to cohorts based on the clinical history participants reported in a screening survey and a study questionnaire. For ImmuneRACE Cohort 3, a participant was defined as recovered based on two consecutive negative NP/OP PCR tests, clearance by a healthcare professional, or resolution of symptoms. Mobile phlebotomists in the prospective study collected whole blood, serum and a nasopharyngeal or oropharyngeal swab from every participant. Participants in the prospective study had the option to provide additional blood draws and questionnaires over a roughly two-month period. Blood samples from the prospective study were shipped frozen or at room temperature prior to DNA extraction. With respect to this clone: Its antigen is not yet known. Per-nucleotide qualities are absent, and no much larger clonotype sits a single base away.

The CDR3 goes from the cysteine to the phenylalanine over 13 residues. Only CDR3 DNA remains: 39 bases, in frame from the first base. The germline V gene supplies CDR1 KGHSH and CDR2 LQKENI. V has 3 bases trimmed and J has 6 bases trimmed; junction bases matching no gene number 1. Sequencing input: PBMCs or T cells enriched from blood (not recorded which). The receptor's source is a woman aged 25-40 years who had recovered from COVID-19. The sequence joins TRBV18 to TRBJ1-5; TRBD1 aligns with 8 central bases. At the DNA level, the sequence is TGTGCCAGCTCACCGGACAGGGCTCAGCCCCAGCATTTT. This sequence encodes CASSPDRAQPQHF. With all but the CDR3 taken from the reference TRBV18 and TRBJ1-5 genes, the full variable domain is: NAGVMQNPRHLVRRRGQEARLRCSPMKGHSHVYWYRQLPEEGLKFMVYLQKENIIDESGMPKERFSAEFPKEGPSILRIQQVVRGDSAAYFCASSPDRAQPQHFGDGTRLSIL.